This T cell receptor beta chain was documented in a study of identical twins. This clonotype came up a few times. What it recognizes is unknown. Study-wide findings and caveats: Fewer insertions were carried by abundant cord blood beta clonotypes, but none was seen in memory repertoires.

TCRdb independently ran MiXCR on the 5' RACE reads; one entry per CDR3 protein. The top ten hold under 15% of the sample, which has some 790,000 distinct CDR3 sequences, about 20% seen once. This CDR3 contains 14 residues. The ends were cut back, 0 bases at V and 6 bases at J, with 12 bases in the middle. Germline CDR1 SGDLS, CDR2 YYNGEE. These data also featured in a second study, about T cells expressing NK-cell markers.

The V gene is TRBV9, the J gene TRBJ1-1, with no clear D. Sequencing was done on a sample of PBMCs. This TCR was sampled from a woman aged 18 to 35 in good health. Here the CDR3 DNA reads TGTGCCAGCAGCGTAGAGGATACGAGGGCTGAAGCTTTCTTT. This gives the protein CASSVEDTRAEAFF.